The clone carrying this T cell receptor (beta chain) was counted between two and nine times. The data were obtained in a study of T cells after yellow fever vaccination. TCRdb recomputed calls from the 5' RACE reads with MiXCR, one row per CDR3 protein. Among 250,000 to 300,000 distinct CDR3 sequences, 5.2% were seen once, and the ten largest hold 2.5% to 4%. There are 14 residues in the CDR3. Looked up from germline, CDR1 is SGHVS and CDR2 is FQNEAQ. V was pared by 5 bases and J by 0 bases, with 7 bases between. The material was CD4+ T cells sorted from PBMCs, obtained on the day of the yellow fever booster vaccination. This TCR was sampled from a man aged 18-30 years who received the YFV17D yellow fever vaccine. The V call is TRBV7-8, the J call TRBJ2-2; D remains unclear. The CDR3 DNA is TGTGCCAGCAGCGCCGGACCGAACACCGGGGAGCTGTTTTTT. Its protein is CASSAGPNTGELFF.